A selection of T cell receptor beta chains follows, all from one sample in a study of blood T cell repertoires in COVID-19. The protocol was immunoSEQ multiplex PCR, while the TCRdb copy is restricted to in-frame clones and leaves out a portion. The sample consists of about 200,000 clones, 85% to 90% of them appearing once. The sample comprised peripheral blood. All receptors derive from an older woman with acute or convalescent COVID-19. Each CDR3 is given with its conserved first and last residue.

v_call,j_call,cdr3_aa
TRBV3-1/TRBV3-2,TRBJ1-3,CASSQAQGKSEYF
TRBV11-2,TRBJ2-1,CASSSGQPKGEQFF
TRBV7-7,TRBJ1-4,CASSQSRGREEKLFF
TRBV6-2/TRBV6-3,TRBJ2-1,CASSWTSGSNEQFF
TRBV6-5,TRBJ1-3,CASGGGGNTIYF
TRBV13,TRBJ2-3,CASSSDSGRTDTQYF
TRBV19,TRBJ1-1,CASSIGGGDTEAFF
TRBV7-9,TRBJ1-3,CASSLQTDLVTIYF
TRBV18,TRBJ1-5,CASSPAAQNQPQHF
TRBV6-5,TRBJ2-5,CASSGGQGVMETQYF
TRBV11-2,TRBJ1-4,CASSYTAGGEKLFF
TRBV24-1,TRBJ2-3,CATSDSRADTQYF
TRBV5-1,TRBJ2-1,CASSFTGVDNEQFF
TRBV2,TRBJ2-3,CALRGGLSTDTQYF
TRBV7-2,TRBJ2-1,CASSFTSQSYNEQFF
TRBV7-9,TRBJ1-1,CASSEQGSNTEAFF
TRBV6-5,TRBJ1-5,CASSYEQGRQPQHF
TRBV5-4,TRBJ2-5,CASSPGGQGVETQYF
TRBV28,TRBJ2-5,CASSLLIGLAGDRETQYF
TRBV5-3,TRBJ2-3,CARSFGTSGRQAGTDTQYF
TRBV10-3,TRBJ2-2,CAISRVDGELFF
TRBV7-2,TRBJ2-3,CAGTGDRGADTQYF
TRBV18,TRBJ1-2,CASFLPKGAGYGYTF
TRBV7-3,TRBJ2-1,CASSLASGRAYNEQFF
TRBV5-6,TRBJ2-1,CASSLTRREGNEQFF
TRBV2,TRBJ1-3,CASSAPLGPGSGNTIYF
TRBV20-1,TRBJ2-1,CSASSSSSYNEQFF
TRBV5-1,TRBJ1-3,CASSLDRGKNTIYF
TRBV11-3,TRBJ2-5,CASSLGGQGVQETQYF
TRBV5-8,TRBJ1-5,CASSGGVGPRPQHF
TRBV5-1,TRBJ1-4,CASGGGPNEKLFF
TRBV2,TRBJ2-1,CASSLLAANNEQFF
TRBV6-9,TRBJ2-6,CASPKGVREGANVLTF
TRBV12-3/TRBV12-4,TRBJ2-1,CASIKQGYNEQFF
TRBV7-8,TRBJ1-1,CASSRGLGAFF
TRBV19,TRBJ1-5,CASRYGHSNQPQHF
TRBV19,TRBJ1-2,CASSISTGTGANYGYTF
TRBV18,TRBJ1-3,CASSYGQLNSGNTIYF
TRBV5-1,TRBJ1-6,CASSLASGGDSPLHF
TRBV7-8,TRBJ1-1,CASSLVAGSNTEAFF
TRBV3-1/TRBV3-2,TRBJ1-5,CASSHGPGESQPQHF
TRBV7-2,TRBJ1-5,CASSPQVSSWIQPQHF
TRBV12-3/TRBV12-4,TRBJ2-6,CASSFTGANVLTF
TRBV5-4,TRBJ1-1,CASSLSRENTEAFF
TRBV7-9,TRBJ2-1,CASSLAGVPSYNEQFF
TRBV3-1/TRBV3-2,TRBJ1-1,CASSLRQGEAFF